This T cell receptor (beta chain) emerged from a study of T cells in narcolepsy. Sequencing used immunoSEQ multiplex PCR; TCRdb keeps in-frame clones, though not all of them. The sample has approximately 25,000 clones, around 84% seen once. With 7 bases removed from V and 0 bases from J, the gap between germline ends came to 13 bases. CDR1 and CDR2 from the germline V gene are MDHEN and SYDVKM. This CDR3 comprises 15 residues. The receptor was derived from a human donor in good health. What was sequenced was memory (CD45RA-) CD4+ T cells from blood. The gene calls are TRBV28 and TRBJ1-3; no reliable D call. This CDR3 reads CASNPLPSSGNTIYF. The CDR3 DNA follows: TGTGCCAGCAACCCTTTGCCTTCCTCTGGAAACACCATATATTTT.